Described below is a single TCR beta chain sequence and its context. Here immunoSEQ multiplex PCR was the method, and the copy in TCRdb shows in-frame clones only, minus some. Of roughly 24,000 clones listed, 82% are singletons. This sample stems from a study of control samples from healthy donors and cancer patients. The source of this sequence is a man aged 55-75 years with colorectal cancer. The sequencing sample was made of PBMCs.

CDR3 sequence: CASSSVIRGKAFF. Here the CDR3 DNA reads TGTGCCAGCAGCTCAGTTATCAGGGGAAAAGCTTTCTTT. The chain joins TRBV7-9 to TRBJ1-1; the D gene is possibly TRBD1 (6 bases). The CDR3 has 13 amino acids. Germline CDR1 is SEHNR and CDR2 is FQNEAQ (reference sequence). V was cut by 4 bases and J by 9 bases, with 15 bases left in between.